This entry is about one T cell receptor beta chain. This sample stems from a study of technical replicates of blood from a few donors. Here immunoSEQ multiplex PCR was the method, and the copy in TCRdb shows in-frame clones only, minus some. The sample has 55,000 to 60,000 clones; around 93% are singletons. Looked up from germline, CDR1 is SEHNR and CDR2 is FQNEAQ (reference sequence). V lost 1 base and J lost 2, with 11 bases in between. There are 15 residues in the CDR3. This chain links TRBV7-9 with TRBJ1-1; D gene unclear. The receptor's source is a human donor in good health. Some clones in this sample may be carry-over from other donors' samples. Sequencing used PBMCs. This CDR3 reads CASSLVGGRNTEAFF. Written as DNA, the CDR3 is TGTGCCAGCAGCTTAGTCGGCGGGCGCAACACTGAAGCTTTCTTT.